This T cell receptor (beta chain) derives from a study of blood T cell repertoires in COVID-19. Across the whole study: Acute and convalescent COVID-19 samples came from the United States, Italy and Spain. PBMCs, B-cell-depleted T cells, or T cells provided the cDNA or gDNA that made up the material.

V was cut by 1 base and J by 3 bases, with 13 bases left in between. This CDR3 spans 16 amino acids. Germline V gene data show CDR1 as SGHRS and CDR2 as YFSETQ. In the source study's methods: Researchers report that nucleated cell counts were estimated from reference gene primer amplification. Clones were sequenced by immunoSEQ multiplex PCR, and TCRdb holds only the in-frame ones, with some missing. V, J and clone size derive from that table, while D and trimming were established from the DNA sequence. This sample has 150,000 to 200,000 clones, with 75% to 90% found just once. Sequenced input: peripheral blood. The V gene is TRBV5-1, the J gene TRBJ2-2, with D perhaps TRBD2 (6 bases). The receptor's source is a human donor with active or convalescent COVID-19. The donor label of this sample is uncertain. For the CDR3, the DNA is TGCGCCAGCAGCTTGAAAGTCTCGGGGGACACCGGGGAGCTGTTTTTT. This codes for CASSLKVSGDTGELFF.